The rows below give T cell receptor beta chains drawn from one sample of a study of blood T cell repertoires in COVID-19. Profiled with immunoSEQ multiplex PCR; TCRdb holds only in-frame clones, not every one. The profile covers about 250,000 clones, with about 87% appearing a single time and just over 2.5% taken by the ten largest. The source material was PBMCs or T cells enriched from blood (not recorded which). The receptor source for this set is a woman under 40 with acute COVID-19. CDR3s leave out the opening cysteine and the closing phenylalanine or tryptophan.

J gene | V gene | CDR3 protein
TRBJ1-1 | TRBV7-9 | ASSPQGAGKNTEAF
TRBJ1-1 | TRBV27 | ASSRDRGNTEAF
TRBJ2-2 | TRBV4-3 | ASSLWANTGELF
TRBJ1-5 | TRBV11-2 | ASSLTGGNQPQH
TRBJ1-1 | TRBV27 | ASIPGAGQGNTEAF
TRBJ2-7 | TRBV5-1 | ASRVAGGSTYEQY
TRBJ1-4 | TRBV12-5 | ASGLGQAENEKLF
TRBJ1-1 | TRBV21-1 | ASSKVLPQDRDPNTEAF
TRBJ1-6 | TRBV5-1 | ASSLEIQSPLH
TRBJ2-1 | TRBV19 | ASSIRQYNEQF
TRBJ2-5 | TRBV6-5 | ASSSALTQETQY
TRBJ2-5 | TRBV7-6 | ASSLEAGLGETQY
TRBJ1-1 | TRBV7-8 | ASRLQGNTEAF
TRBJ1-2 | TRBV6-2/TRBV6-3 | ASSYSGTGINYGYT
TRBJ1-5 | TRBV4-1 | ASSQEPLRGSNQPQH
TRBJ1-6 | TRBV11-2 | ASSFGQNNSPLH
TRBJ1-6 | TRBV6-1 | ASSDEGRSIFRSPLH
TRBJ1-2 | TRBV6-5 | ASSSGTARPSYT
TRBJ1-5 | TRBV4-1 | ASSLQQGENQPQH
TRBJ2-7 | TRBV6-2/TRBV6-3 | ASTPAGLNEQY
TRBJ1-1 | TRBV27 | ASSLTRWANTEAF
TRBJ1-1 | TRBV11-2 | ASSFQNYRGGNTEAF
TRBJ2-7 | TRBV19 | ASSIGDRASYEQY
TRBJ1-1 | TRBV27 | ASSLLEGENTEAF
TRBJ2-1 | TRBV6-5 | ASSYFAGGENEQF
TRBJ1-2 | TRBV5-1 | ASSPGQGASGYT
TRBJ2-1 | TRBV11-3 | ASSSGGTVKEEQF
TRBJ2-3 | TRBV7-5 | ARSLAPLWGGWGTDTQY
TRBJ2-2 | TRBV11-2 | ASSLAASGGPTGELF
TRBJ2-5 | TRBV27 | ASSFSRQGQETQY
TRBJ1-5 | TRBV2 | ASSRGTSNQPQH
TRBJ2-2 | TRBV7-2 | ASSWRGPNTGELF
TRBJ1-1 | TRBV7-2 | ASSLVVGVWE
TRBJ2-3 | TRBV6-5 | ASSPTLVDTQY
TRBJ1-2 | TRBV5-5 | ASSLAGDYGYT
TRBJ2-2 | TRBV5-6 | ASSVGGELF
TRBJ1-1 | TRBV29-1 | SVERGRNTEAF
TRBJ2-1 | TRBV27 | ASSSSRLYNEQF
TRBJ1-3 | TRBV7-9 | ASSLNLGSFRNTIY
TRBJ2-1 | TRBV25-1 | ASSEYGTSSYNEQF
TRBJ1-1 | TRBV5-6 | ASSLGVPSGLTEAF
TRBJ1-2 | TRBV24-1 | ATSDIKQGYNGYT
TRBJ1-3 | TRBV27 | ASSMDRAGNTIY
TRBJ1-2 | TRBV25-1 | ASSDQAPNYGYT
TRBJ2-5 | TRBV11-2 | ASSYRGGLQETQY
TRBJ1-1 | TRBV27 | ASSLNAESEAF
TRBJ2-1 | TRBV5-1 | ASSLGGPNEQF
TRBJ1-6 | TRBV6-4 | ASSARTGGDSPLH
TRBJ1-1 | TRBV5-1 | ASSRQERNTEAF